The clone carrying this T cell receptor beta chain was seen many times. Its antigen is still unknown. This sample was taken from a study of naive and memory T cell subsets. Study-level points and caveats: Gini index rose across naive, CM, EM and EMRA in CD4 and CD8.

CMV status came from CD4+ IFNgamma after overnight CMV lysate stimulation. The CDR3 runs 16 residues. The trim removed 3 bases at V and 4 bases at J, leaving 9 bases unmatched. Per germline, CDR1 MDHEN and CDR2 SYDVKM. An equimolar mix of two oligonucleotides served as the beta constant-region primer for TRBC1 and TRBC2. Ligated cDNA was amplified by four rounds of PCR with nested alpha and beta constant-region primers and SP2. Ligation attached a single-stranded oligonucleotide with a 12-nucleotide UMI and the SP2 primer to the cDNA 3' end. From the UMI-ligation and nested PCR reads, TCRdb called clonotypes with MiXCR, one entry per CDR3 protein. The sample includes approximately 9,300 distinct CDR3 sequences, less than 7% of them seen just once.

V and J are TRBV28 and TRBJ2-3, with 8 bases fitting TRBD2. Material for sequencing was CD4+ TEMRA cells from blood. The subset here: effector memory re-expressing CD45RA, CD45RA+ CD27-. The source of this sequence is a human donor in good health. The CDR3 protein is CASSLGTRRVADTQYF. CDR3 nucleotide sequence: TGTGCCAGCAGTTTGGGGACTAGACGCGTCGCAGATACGCAGTATTTT.